This T cell receptor (beta chain) was obtained from a study of T cell repertoires in cytomegalovirus infection. Turning to the study itself: It can be stated that public TCR beta signatures indicated CMV infection as well as a matching HLA type.

TCRdb reanalysed the reads using MiXCR and keeps one entry per CDR3 protein. The table shows roughly 500,000 distinct CDR3 sequences, with 10% to 12% occurring only once. The trim removed 0 bases at V and 14 bases at J, leaving 7 bases unmatched. Germline values: CDR1 SGHRS, CDR2 YFSETQ. This CDR3 has 13 amino acids. The source material was PBMCs. The chain uses TRBV5-1 and TRBJ1-4; 7 nucleotides match TRBD1. This TCR was sampled from a human donor in good health (CMV status not recorded). Some clones in this sample may be carry-over from other donors' samples. This CDR3 reads CASSLDRQGGLFF. The CDR3 region has the DNA TGCGCCAGCAGCTTGGATCGACAGGGCGGGCTGTTTTTT.